This entry features one TCR beta chain sequence. As originally analysed: Amplification of reference gene primers provided the estimated nucleated cell counts. The table came from immunoSEQ multiplex PCR; TCRdb's copy has only in-frame clones and leaves some out. The DNA was the basis for D and trimming; V, J and clone size are from that table. The sample includes 200,000 to 250,000 clones, around 80% of them seen just once. This sample was included in a study of blood T cell repertoires in COVID-19. Turning to the study itself: From the United States, Italy and Spain came samples of acute and convalescent COVID-19. T cells, B-cell-depleted T cells, or PBMCs provided the cDNA or gDNA that served as material.

The CDR3 runs to 13 residues. V was clipped by 6 bases and J by 8 bases, with 16 bases between them. Germline V gene lookup returns CDR1 MNHEY and CDR2 SVGAGI. This TCR came from a woman in her 70s with acute or convalescent COVID-19. The V gene is TRBV6-5, the J gene TRBJ1-2; D gene ambiguous. Material for sequencing was peripheral blood. This CDR3 reads CASSQTRGMGYTF. The CDR3 DNA reads as TGTGCCAGCAGCCAAACTCGGGGTATGGGCTACACCTTC.